One T cell receptor (beta chain) is described in this entry. Its antigen is unknown. Compared with germline, one end of the junction differs, possibly owing to a read error. This record belongs to a study of T cell responses to AZD1222 COVID-19 vaccine. Study conclusions and caveats: Spike-specific TCR repertoires showed rising breadth and depth after two AZD1222 doses. Just six AZD1222 recipients were seropositive at baseline. Repertoire collection took place solely once the T cell response had peaked. Mostly white British, mostly female donors; authors suggested clonal diversity may be underestimated.

Assay used: immunoSEQ multiplex PCR; TCRdb lists only in-frame clones, some missing. The sample has over 150,000 clones; around nine tenths are singletons. CDR1 MNHNY and CDR2 SVGAGI come from the germline V gene (reference sequence). CDR3 length: 12 amino acids. The source is an adult in good health. The sample consisted of peripheral blood, taken on day 0 of AZD1222 vaccination. The chain has TRBV6-6 and TRBJ1-2, with D perhaps TRBD1 (5 bases). CDR3 nucleotide sequence: TGTGCCGGCAGCGGGACGCCCCCGGGCTACACCTTC. Translating gives CAGSGTPPGYTF.